These 7 T cell receptor beta chains were all obtained from the same sample, sequenced in a study of T cell responses to AZD1222 COVID-19 vaccine. Method: immunoSEQ multiplex PCR; TCRdb's copy keeps in-frame clones and lacks some. The sample lists 110,000 to 150,000 clones, roughly 90% occurring once. The sequences come from peripheral blood, collected on day 0 of AZD1222 vaccination. The receptors here all came from an adult in good health.

The CDR3 spells CASSAPRMGQGREQYF. CDR3 sequence (DNA): TGTGCCAGCAGCGCTCCTCGTATGGGACAGGGTCGCGAGCAGTACTTC. The chain couples TRBV7-8 to TRBJ2-7; 9 nucleotides align to TRBD1. This CDR3 contains 16 residues. The V segment lost 5 bases and the J segment 6 bases; nucleotides outside the gene matches: 14. Germline V gene lookup returns CDR1 SGHVS and CDR2 FQNEAQ. The full variable domain, rest sourced from reference TRBV7-8 and TRBJ2-7, is GAGVSQSPRYKVAKRGQDVALRCDPISGHVSLFWYQQALGQGPEFLTYFQNEAQLDKSGLPSDRFFAERPEGSVSTLKIQRTQQEDSAVYLCASSAPRMGQGREQYFGPGTRLTVT.

This clone was counted only a few times. The rearrangement uses TRBV21-1 and TRBJ1-2. TRBV21-1 is tagged as a pseudogene. This CDR3 region has 17 residues. DNA of the CDR3: TGTGCCAGCAGCAAAAGTGGTTTGCGGGGAGCTAACTATGGCTACACCTTC. Translating it yields CASSKSGLRGANYGYTF.

This clone was found once. This chain connects TRBV7-9 to TRBJ1-1; TRBD1 is a possible D gene (5 bases). Germline V gene lookup returns CDR1 SEHNR and CDR2 FQNEAQ (reference sequence). This CDR3 spans 16 amino acids. V was trimmed by 2 bases and J by 3 bases, leaving 16 bases between them. The CDR3 sequence: CASSLLGGIGHTEAFF. The DNA for the CDR3 is TGTGCCAGCAGCTTATTGGGGGGAATAGGCCACACTGAAGCTTTCTTT.

The V gene is TRBV28, the J gene TRBJ1-1; tentatively, D is TRBD1 (5 bases). CDR3 length equals 16 residues. The germline gives CDR1 MDHEN, CDR2 SYDVKM. V was trimmed by 2 bases and J by 0 bases, leaving 13 bases between them. In DNA form, the CDR3 reads TGTGCCAGCAGTTTACTACGGGGAGGGGTGAACACTGAAGCTTTCTTT. This translates into CASSLLRGGVNTEAFF. The variable domain in full, completed from reference TRBV28 and TRBJ1-1, reads DVKVTQSSRYLVKRTGEKVFLECVQDMDHENMFWYRQDPGLGLRLIYFSYDVKMKEKGDIPEGYSVSREKKERFSLILESASTNQTSMYLCASSLLRGGVNTEAFFGQGTRLTVV.

The gene calls are TRBV9 and TRBJ1-3, with 7 bases matching TRBD1. Looked up from germline, CDR1 is SGDLS and CDR2 is YYNGEE. V was clipped by 0 bases and J by 4 bases; unmatched bases: 4. CDR3 length: 15 residues. The chain's CDR3 is CASSVGGTAGNTIYF. In DNA form, the CDR3 reads TGTGCCAGCAGCGTAGGCGGGACAGCGGGAAACACCATATATTTT.

The chain employs TRBV6-2 or TRBV6-3 and TRBJ2-1; TRBD1 matches at 7 bases. CDR1 is MNHEY and CDR2 is SVGEGT in the germline V gene. The length of the CDR3 is 17 residues. With 6 bases clipped from V and 2 bases from J, the junction kept 13 bases outside the gene matches. The chain's CDR3 is CASSPEQGPLPYNEQFF. CDR3 DNA: TGTGCCAGCAGCCCGGAACAGGGGCCTCTCCCCTACAATGAGCAGTTCTTC.

The chain uses TRBV9 and TRBJ2-2; 8 bases line up with TRBD2. CDR1 and CDR2 (germline): SGDLS, YYNGEE. The V gene end was trimmed by 0 bases and the J gene end by 3 bases; junction bases not matched to a gene: 10. This CDR3 is 18 amino acids long. The CDR3 DNA reads as TGTGCCAGCAGCGTAGTGCCCCACCTAGCGGGTCACACCGGGGAGCTGTTTTTT. This translates into CASSVVPHLAGHTGELFF.